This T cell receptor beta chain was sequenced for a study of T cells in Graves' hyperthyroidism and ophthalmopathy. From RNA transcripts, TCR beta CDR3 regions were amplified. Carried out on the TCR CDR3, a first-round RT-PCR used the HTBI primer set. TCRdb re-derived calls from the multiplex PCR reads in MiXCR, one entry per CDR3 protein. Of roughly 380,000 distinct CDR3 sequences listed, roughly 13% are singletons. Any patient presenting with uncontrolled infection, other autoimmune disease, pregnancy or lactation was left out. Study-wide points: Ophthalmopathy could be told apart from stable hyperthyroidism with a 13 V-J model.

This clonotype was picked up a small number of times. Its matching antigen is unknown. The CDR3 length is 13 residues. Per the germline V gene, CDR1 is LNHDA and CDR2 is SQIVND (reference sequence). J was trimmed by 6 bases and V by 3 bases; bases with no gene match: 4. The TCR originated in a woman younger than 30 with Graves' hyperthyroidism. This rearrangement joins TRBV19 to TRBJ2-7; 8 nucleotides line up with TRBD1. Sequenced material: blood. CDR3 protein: CASSIYRGSEQYF. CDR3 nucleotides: TGTGCCAGTAGTATTTACAGGGGGAGCGAGCAGTACTTC.